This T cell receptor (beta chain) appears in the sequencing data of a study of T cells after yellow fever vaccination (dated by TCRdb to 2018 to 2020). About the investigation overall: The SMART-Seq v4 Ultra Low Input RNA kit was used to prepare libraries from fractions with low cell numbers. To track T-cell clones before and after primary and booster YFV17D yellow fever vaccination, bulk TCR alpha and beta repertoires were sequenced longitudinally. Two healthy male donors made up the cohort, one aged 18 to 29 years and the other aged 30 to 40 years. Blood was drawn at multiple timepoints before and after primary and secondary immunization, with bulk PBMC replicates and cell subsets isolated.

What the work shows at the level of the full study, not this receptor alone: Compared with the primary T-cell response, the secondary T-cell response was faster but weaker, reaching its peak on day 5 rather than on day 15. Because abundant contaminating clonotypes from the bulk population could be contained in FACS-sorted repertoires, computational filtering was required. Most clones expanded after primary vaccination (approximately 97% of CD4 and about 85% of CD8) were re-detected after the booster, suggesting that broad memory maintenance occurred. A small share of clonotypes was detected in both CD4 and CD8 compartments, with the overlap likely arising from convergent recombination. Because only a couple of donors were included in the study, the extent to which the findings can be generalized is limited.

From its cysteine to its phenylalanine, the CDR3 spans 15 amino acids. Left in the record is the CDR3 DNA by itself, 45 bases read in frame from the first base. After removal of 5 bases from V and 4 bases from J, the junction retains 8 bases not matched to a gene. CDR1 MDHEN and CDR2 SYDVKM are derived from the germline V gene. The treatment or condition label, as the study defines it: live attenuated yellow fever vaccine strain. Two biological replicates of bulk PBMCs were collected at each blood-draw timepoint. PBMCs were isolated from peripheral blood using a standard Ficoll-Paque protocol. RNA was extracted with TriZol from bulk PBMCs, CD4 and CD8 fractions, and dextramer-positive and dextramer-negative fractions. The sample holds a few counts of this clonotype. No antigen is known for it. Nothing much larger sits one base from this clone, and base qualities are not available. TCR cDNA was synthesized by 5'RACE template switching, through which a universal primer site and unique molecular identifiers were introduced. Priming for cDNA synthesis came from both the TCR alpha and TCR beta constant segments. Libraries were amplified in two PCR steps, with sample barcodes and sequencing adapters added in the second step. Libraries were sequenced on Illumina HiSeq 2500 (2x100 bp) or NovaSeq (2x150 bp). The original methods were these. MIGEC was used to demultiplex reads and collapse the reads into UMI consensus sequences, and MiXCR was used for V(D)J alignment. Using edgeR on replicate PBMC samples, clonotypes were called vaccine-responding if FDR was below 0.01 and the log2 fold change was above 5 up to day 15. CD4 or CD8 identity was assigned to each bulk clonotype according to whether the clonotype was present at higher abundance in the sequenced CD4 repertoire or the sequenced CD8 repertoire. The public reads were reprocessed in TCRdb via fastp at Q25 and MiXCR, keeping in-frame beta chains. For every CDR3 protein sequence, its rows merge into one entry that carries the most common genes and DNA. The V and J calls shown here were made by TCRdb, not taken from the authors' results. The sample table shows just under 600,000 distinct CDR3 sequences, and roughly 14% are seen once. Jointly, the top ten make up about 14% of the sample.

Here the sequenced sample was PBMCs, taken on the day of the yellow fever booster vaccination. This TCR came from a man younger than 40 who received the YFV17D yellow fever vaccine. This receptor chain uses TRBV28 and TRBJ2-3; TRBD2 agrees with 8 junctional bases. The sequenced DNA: TGTGCCAGCAGTATGAGCGGGAGAGGCTCAGATACGCAGTATTTT. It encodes CASSMSGRGSDTQYF.